This T cell receptor (beta chain) was recorded in a study of T cells after yellow fever vaccination. Study-wide findings and caveats: Post-booster repertoires again held most primary-vaccination clones (about 96% CD4, 75% to 90% CD8). The secondary T-cell response peaked on day 5, not day 15, but was weaker.

This clonotype was seen a few times. Germline assignment: CDR1 LNHNV and CDR2 YYDKDF (reference sequence). V was shortened by 0 bases and J by 3 bases, with 14 bases between the two germline ends. The CDR3 length is 16 residues. From the 5' RACE reads, TCRdb called clonotypes with MiXCR, one entry per CDR3 protein. Of roughly 30,000 distinct CDR3 sequences in the sample, 5.5% to 8% were seen once. This clonotype was obtained from a man aged 25-40 years who received the YFV17D yellow fever vaccine. The sample consisted of PBMCs, either bulk or a sorted T-cell subset (CD4+, CD8+, memory, or dextramer-sorted; not recorded which), taken on the day of the yellow fever booster vaccination. This rearrangement joins TRBV15 to TRBJ1-2; no clear D gene. CDR3 nucleotides: TGTGCCACCAGCAGAGATAATAGGCAGGCCCACTATGGCTACACCTTC. Amino acids: CATSRDNRQAHYGYTF. The whole variable domain, filled in from reference TRBV15 and TRBJ1-2, reads DAMVIQNPRYQVTQFGKPVTLSCSQTLNHNVMYWYQQKSSQAPKLLFHYYDKDFNNEADTPDNFQSRRPNTSFCFLDIRSPGLGDTAMYLCATSRDNRQAHYGYTFGSGTRLTVV.